This is a list of T cell receptor beta chains from one sample in a study of T-cell memory formation after mild COVID-19. TCRdb reanalysed the 5' RACE reads using MiXCR and keeps one entry per CDR3 protein. This table has roughly 120,000 distinct CDR3 sequences, over 20% appearing once. Source material: PBMCs or a T cell subset sorted from them (not recorded which). The origin of the receptors is a man between 18 and 29 years old who had mild COVID-19 (a few samples of this study predate the infection). Cell type and time point are not known. Each CDR3 is given with its conserved first and last residue. D genes are given only for firm matches. Expanded clones are given a class, and other clones once, few, many or no size at all.

J gene,D gene,V gene,clone size,CDR3 DNA,CDR3 protein
TRBJ1-1,.,TRBV12-3/TRBV12-4,few,TGTGCCAGCAGTTTAGCCCTCACTGAAGCTTTCTTT,CASSLALTEAFF
TRBJ2-4,.,TRBV2,few,TGTGCCAGCAGGGGCAGGGACCTAGCCAAAAACATTCAGTACTTC,CASRGRDLAKNIQYF
TRBJ1-1,.,TRBV27,few,TGTGCCAGCAGTTTACAGGGGATCGGCACTGAAGCTTTCTTT,CASSLQGIGTEAFF
TRBJ2-5,TRBD2,TRBV12-3/TRBV12-4,few,TGTGCCAGCAGTCTAAGATGGGTTAGCGGGGGGGCCGTCGAGACCCAGTACTTC,CASSLRWVSGGAVETQYF
TRBJ2-2,TRBD2,TRBV27,few,TGTGCCAGCAGTTACCTTCCGGGACTAGCTAATTCCGGGGAGCTGTTTTTT,CASSYLPGLANSGELFF
TRBJ1-4,.,TRBV7-6,few,TGTGCCAGCAGCTCCGGGTTGCGCGAAAAACTGTTTTTT,CASSSGLREKLFF
TRBJ2-1,TRBD2,TRBV6-5,few,TGTGCCAGCAGTTTGGATAGCGGGGGGTCTTATGAGCAGTTCTTC,CASSLDSGGSYEQFF
TRBJ2-3,TRBD2,TRBV7-9,few,TGTGCCAGTAGCGGGGGGATCATTTTTACGCAGTATTTT,CASSGGIIFTQYF
TRBJ2-1,TRBD2,TRBV4-1,few,TGCGCCAGCAGCCGCCCTCTGGGGGGGGTTTACAATGAGCAGTTCTTC,CASSRPLGGVYNEQFF
TRBJ2-5,.,TRBV28,.,TGTGCCAGCACAGACCCGCGGGATTTCCAAGAGACCCAGTACTTC,CASTDPRDFQETQYF
TRBJ1-6,TRBD1,TRBV20-1,once,TGCAGTGCTAGACTCCGAGGTCGGGACAGGGATAATTCACCCCTCCACTTT,CSARLRGRDRDNSPLHF
TRBJ2-5,.,TRBV4-1,few,TGCGCCAGCAGCCAAGGTCCCCTGGGAGAGACCCAGTACTTC,CASSQGPLGETQYF
TRBJ2-2,TRBD1,TRBV24-1,.,TGTGCCACGAGACAGGGTCGCACCGGGGAGCTGTTTTTT,CATRQGRTGELFF
TRBJ2-5,TRBD1,TRBV2,.,TGTGCCAGCAGTGTAACGACAGGGGCTCTACCTTGGGCCCAGTACTTC,CASSVTTGALPWAQYF
TRBJ2-7,.,TRBV2,.,TGTGCCAGCAGTGAAACATGGGACGGAACCTACGAGCAGTACTTC,CASSETWDGTYEQYF
TRBJ2-3,.,TRBV7-9,.,TGTGCCAGCAGCTTTTTTGTGAGGAGCACAGATACGCAGTATTTT,CASSFFVRSTDTQYF
TRBJ2-2,TRBD2,TRBV6-6,.,TGTGCCAGCAGTTACTCGACTAGCGGGGCGGGGGAGCTGTTTTTT,CASSYSTSGAGELFF
TRBJ2-5,TRBD2,TRBV18,many,TGTGCCAGCTCACCGAAGGCCTACGTGGTAGCGGGGAAAGAGACCCAGTACTTC,CASSPKAYVVAGKETQYF
TRBJ1-2,.,TRBV6-1,.,TGTGCCAGCAGTGAAAGAAGGGACACTCTTAGCTGCACCTTC,CASSERRDTLSCTF
TRBJ2-3,.,TRBV12-3/TRBV12-4,few,TGTGCCAGCAGTTTTGGGTCTAGCACAGATACGCAGTATTTT,CASSFGSSTDTQYF
TRBJ1-2,TRBD1,TRBV29-1,.,TGCAGCGTACGGGACAGGCAGGATTATGGCTACACCTTC,CSVRDRQDYGYTF
TRBJ2-5,.,TRBV14,.,TGTGCCAGCAGCCAAGCGAGAGTAGACTCCCTTAGGTGCCAGTACTTC,CASSQARVDSLRCQYF
TRBJ1-1,.,TRBV7-9,few,TGTGCCAGCAGCCCGACAGGAGCGAACACTGAAGCTTTCTTT,CASSPTGANTEAFF
TRBJ2-5,TRBD1,TRBV6-5,.,TGTGCCAGCAGCCACAGGGGGGAGACCCAGTACTTC,CASSHRGETQYF
TRBJ1-2,.,TRBV4-1,few,TGCGCCAGCAGCCAAGCCCAACAGGACTCTAACTATGGCTACACCTTC,CASSQAQQDSNYGYTF
TRBJ2-1,TRBD1,TRBV30,.,TGTGCCTGGAGTGGAGCCGGGACAGGGTTTCGGGTTGTGGCCAATGAGCAGTTCTTC,CAWSGAGTGFRVVANEQFF
TRBJ2-1,.,TRBV5-1,many,TGCGCCAGCAGCTTGGAGGGGTATGAGCAGTTCTTC,CASSLEGYEQFF
TRBJ2-1,TRBD2,TRBV12-3/TRBV12-4,.,TGTGCCAGCAGTTCTGTGGGGGGGTTCCGGGGCAATGAGCAGTTCTTC,CASSSVGGFRGNEQFF
TRBJ2-1,.,TRBV6-2/TRBV6-3,.,TGTGCCAGCAGTTACTCGACTATCGAGCAGTTCTTC,CASSYSTIEQFF
TRBJ2-1,.,TRBV6-5,few,TGTGCCAGCAGTTACGGCAGGGGTTCCTACAATGAGCAGTTCTTC,CASSYGRGSYNEQFF
TRBJ2-1,TRBD1,TRBV7-6,.,TGTGCCAGCAGCTTTCGCGGGACAGGGGGGAACAATGAGCAGTTCTTC,CASSFRGTGGNNEQFF
TRBJ2-1,TRBD1,TRBV6-4,.,TGTGCCAGCAGTGACTCCCCAGGGGGCAATGAGCAGTTCTTC,CASSDSPGGNEQFF
TRBJ2-6,.,TRBV5-1,few,TGCGCCAGCTTCGACCGTGGATGGGGGGCGACTGGGGCCAACGTCCTGACTTTC,CASFDRGWGATGANVLTF
TRBJ1-1,.,TRBV4-3,.,TGCGCCAGCAGCCAAGTACAGGGAAGCACTGAAGCTTTCTTT,CASSQVQGSTEAFF
TRBJ2-1,TRBD1,TRBV19,many,TGTGCCAGTAGTAACACAGGGGGCGTTCACAATGAGCAGTTCTTC,CASSNTGGVHNEQFF
TRBJ2-5,TRBD2,TRBV7-8,.,TGTGCCAGCAGCCTAGCCGGGGGGGCGGGGATAGAGACCCAGTACTTC,CASSLAGGAGIETQYF
TRBJ1-2,.,TRBV20-1,.,TGCAGTGCGCGGGGGGGTACAGGATCCCCGTCTAACTATGGCTACACCTTC,CSARGGTGSPSNYGYTF
TRBJ2-1,.,TRBV7-9,few,TGTGCCAGCAGCTTAATCTCTAGTAGAGGGTACAATGAGCAGTTCTTC,CASSLISSRGYNEQFF
TRBJ2-1,TRBD2,TRBV5-4,.,TGTGCCAGCAGCTTGTCCAGCGGGGACGATGAGCAGTTCTTC,CASSLSSGDDEQFF
TRBJ2-3,.,TRBV18,.,TGTGCCAGCTCACCGGTAGCGGCGCGCACAGATACGCAGTATTTT,CASSPVAARTDTQYF
TRBJ2-2,.,TRBV29-1,many,TGCAGCGTTACCTCGGGGACCGGGGAGCTGTTTTTT,CSVTSGTGELFF
TRBJ2-3,.,TRBV6-4,.,TGTGCCAGCAGTGATCAGCCTACCGGCACAGATACGCAGTATTTT,CASSDQPTGTDTQYF
TRBJ2-2,.,TRBV7-7,.,TGTGCCAGCAGCTCGAGGGCGGGACGGAACACCGGGGAGCTGTTTTTT,CASSSRAGRNTGELFF
TRBJ2-3,.,TRBV27,few,TGTGCCAGCAGTTTACCGGGGGCTGATACGCAGTATTTT,CASSLPGADTQYF
TRBJ2-1,.,TRBV6-4,many,TGTGCCAGCAGTGACTCGCACGAGGGGGGCTCCTACAATGAGCAGTTCTTC,CASSDSHEGGSYNEQFF
TRBJ2-3,.,TRBV7-9,few,TGTGCCAGCAGCCCTGGGACCAGAGGAGAAGATACGCAGTATTTT,CASSPGTRGEDTQYF
TRBJ2-5,TRBD2,TRBV29-1,.,TGCAGCGCCTGGGGACTAGCTGTAGAGACCCAGTACTTC,CSAWGLAVETQYF
TRBJ2-5,TRBD2,TRBV5-1,.,TGCGCCAGCAGCCCGGGAGGCGAGCGCCGGACCCAGTACTTC,CASSPGGERRTQYF
TRBJ1-1,TRBD1,TRBV29-1,.,TGCAGCGTTGAACGGGGACAGGGGGCATGGGCCACTGAAGCTTTCTTT,CSVERGQGAWATEAFF
TRBJ2-1,.,TRBV5-1,.,TGCGCCAGCACCTTATGGAGGGGGACAAACGGCAATGAGCAGTTCTTC,CASTLWRGTNGNEQFF
TRBJ2-7,.,TRBV27,.,TGTGCCAGCAGCCGTTCAGCCGGGACTGTATCCTACGAGCAGTACTTC,CASSRSAGTVSYEQYF
TRBJ1-2,TRBD1,TRBV4-1,.,TGCGCCAGCAGGACAGGGGAAGGCTACACCTTC,CASRTGEGYTF
TRBJ1-5,.,TRBV12-3/TRBV12-4,.,TGTGCCAGCAGTTTGTGGGAGAGTGACCAGCCCCAGCATTTT,CASSLWESDQPQHF
TRBJ1-6,.,TRBV7-8,many,TGTGCCAGCAGCAATCCCATTACCGAGAGCTCCTATAATTCACCCCTCCACTTT,CASSNPITESSYNSPLHF
TRBJ1-1,.,TRBV13,few,TGTGCCAGCGGCAAACCAGGGAACACTGAAGCTTTCTTT,CASGKPGNTEAFF